Listed below are T cell receptor beta chains from one sample, sequenced in a study of blood T cell repertoires in COVID-19. This table comes from immunoSEQ multiplex PCR, and its TCRdb copy is limited to in-frame clones, with some not included. The table has about 88,000 clones, 85% to 90% seen once. The specimen sequenced was peripheral blood. The origin of the receptors is a woman older than 75 with active COVID-19. Each CDR3 is given with its conserved first and last residue. The D gene is left open where the match is weak. Size tells how often a clone was seen (once, few, many) or the class of an expanded clone, and some rows leave it out.

>once|.|TRBJ2-1|TRBV10-1
CASSEQSRNEQFF
TGCGCCAGCAGTGAACAGTCCCGCAATGAGCAGTTCTTC
>.|.|TRBJ2-1|TRBV12-1
CASSPPGLAGGPKMRDEQFF
TGTGCCAGCAGCCCCCCGGGGCTAGCGGGAGGGCCGAAGATGAGAGATGAGCAGTTCTTC
>.|TRBD1|TRBJ1-4|TRBV18
CASSSQGASNEKLFF
TGTGCCAGCTCATCCCAGGGGGCAAGTAATGAAAAACTGTTTTTT
>.|TRBD2|TRBJ2-7|TRBV4-2
CASSPPGLVYEQYF
TGTGCCAGCAGCCCACCCGGACTAGTTTACGAGCAGTACTTC
>.|.|TRBJ1-2|TRBV5-6
CASSLDPGRGYGYTF
TGTGCCAGCAGCTTGGACCCTGGGAGAGGGTATGGCTACACCTTC
>.|.|TRBJ2-7|TRBV5-6
CASSLGLVPEQYF
TGTGCCAGCAGCTTGGGACTAGTCCCCGAGCAGTACTTC
>.|TRBD2|TRBJ2-1|TRBV28
CASSSTGLAGRGEQFF
TGTGCCAGCAGTTCAACAGGGCTAGCGGGAAGGGGTGAGCAGTTCTTC
>.|.|TRBJ2-7|TRBV10-3
CASHLAASVEPYEQYF
TGTGCCTCTCACCTCGCCGCTAGCGTGGAACCCTACGAGCAGTACTTC
>.|TRBD1|TRBJ1-1|TRBV4-2
CASSQDGQGETEAFF
TGTGCCAGCAGCCAAGATGGACAGGGGGAAACTGAAGCTTTCTTT
>.|TRBD2|TRBJ2-2|TRBV9
CASSVDGASGYTGELFF
TGTGCCAGCAGCGTAGATGGGGCTAGCGGGTACACCGGGGAGCTGTTTTTT
>once|.|TRBJ2-7|TRBV3-1/TRBV3-2
CASSPGGAYIEQYF
TGTGCCAGCAGCCCAGGCGGGGCCTATATCGAGCAGTACTTC
>.|.|TRBJ2-1|TRBV18
CASTSTGNFNEQFF
TGTGCCAGCACCTCCACAGGGAACTTCAATGAGCAGTTCTTC
>.|.|TRBJ2-7|TRBV11-2
CASSPLRQGFTYEQYF
TGTGCCAGCAGCCCCCTCCGCCAGGGATTTACCTACGAGCAGTACTTC
>.|.|TRBJ2-2|TRBV7-9
CASSLARLLNTGELFF
TGTGCCAGCAGCTTAGCCCGGTTATTGAACACCGGGGAGCTGTTTTTT
>.|.|TRBJ2-1|TRBV6-2/TRBV6-3
CASSYPSKLGTTYNEQFF
TGTGCCAGCAGTTACCCCTCGAAACTCGGAACTACCTACAATGAGCAGTTCTTC
>.|TRBD1|TRBJ2-6|TRBV5-1
CASSFPPGQGAAGANVLTF
TGCGCCAGCAGCTTCCCCCCGGGACAGGGGGCTGCTGGGGCCAACGTCCTGACTTTC
>.|TRBD2|TRBJ2-7|TRBV7-2
CASSLKTGGPGEQYF
TGTGCCAGCAGCTTGAAGACGGGAGGGCCTGGGGAGCAGTACTTC
>.|.|TRBJ1-1|TRBV7-9
CASSSLGGTEAFF
TGTGCCAGCAGCTCTCTAGGGGGAACTGAAGCTTTCTTT
>.|.|TRBJ2-7|TRBV7-9
CASSLARIGGEQYF
TGTGCCAGCAGCTTAGCGAGGATCGGGGGCGAGCAGTACTTC
>once|.|TRBJ2-5|TRBV28
CASKRGGSTGSMTQYF
TGTGCCAGCAAACGTGGGGGATCCACAGGGAGTATGACCCAGTACTTC
>.|.|TRBJ1-5|TRBV18
CASSPFGGGNQPQHF
TGTGCCAGCTCACCGTTCGGCGGGGGTAATCAGCCCCAGCATTTT
>.|TRBD2|TRBJ2-1|TRBV7-3
CASSLTPSGSGEQFF
TGTGCCAGCAGCTTAACGCCTAGCGGGAGCGGTGAGCAGTTCTTC
>.|.|TRBJ2-3|TRBV10-3
CAISARTDTQYF
TGTGCCATCAGTGCGAGAACAGATACGCAGTATTTT
>.|.|TRBJ2-7|TRBV28
CASSYKRARSYEQYF
TGTGCCAGCAGTTACAAGCGGGCCCGCTCCTACGAGCAGTACTTC
>.|TRBD2|TRBJ2-1|TRBV19
CASRLANYNEQFF
TGTGCCAGTCGACTAGCGAACTACAATGAGCAGTTCTTC
>.|.|TRBJ1-6|TRBV6-5
CASSRGNSPLHF
TGTGCCAGCAGCAGGGGAAATTCACCCCTCCACTTT
>.|TRBD1|TRBJ2-7|TRBV11-2
CASTTIGQGAGEQYF
TGTGCCAGCACAACAATCGGACAGGGGGCAGGAGAGCAGTACTTC
>.|TRBD2|TRBJ2-7|TRBV6-2/TRBV6-3
CASSWTSGSIGLYEQYF
TGTGCCAGCAGTTGGACTAGCGGGAGTATAGGGCTCTACGAGCAGTACTTC
>.|TRBD1|TRBJ2-2|TRBV7-2
CASSLGQGPGELFF
TGTGCCAGCAGCTTGGGACAGGGGCCCGGGGAGCTGTTTTTT
>.|TRBD1|TRBJ1-4|TRBV6-2/TRBV6-3
CASSRGQANEKLFF
TGTGCCAGCAGCCGAGGACAGGCTAATGAAAAACTGTTTTTT
>.|TRBD2|TRBJ2-1|TRBV28
CASSSPTSAYSYNEQFF
TGTGCCAGCAGTTCTCCGACTAGCGCATACTCCTACAATGAGCAGTTCTTC
>.|TRBD2|TRBJ2-1|TRBV18
CASSPRGGKNNEQFF
TGTGCCAGCTCCCCGCGGGGGGGTAAGAACAATGAGCAGTTCTTC
>.|TRBD2|TRBJ2-5|TRBV5-4
CASSAMAGGETQYF
TGTGCCAGCAGCGCCATGGCGGGAGGAGAGACCCAGTACTTC
>.|.|TRBJ2-5|TRBV15
CATSRGPTGSGEETQYF
TGTGCCACCAGCAGAGGACCGACAGGGTCGGGGGAAGAGACCCAGTACTTC
>.|TRBD1|TRBJ2-3|TRBV7-8
CASSTGVRTQYF
TGTGCCAGCAGCACAGGGGTACGTACGCAGTATTTT
>few|.|TRBJ1-5|TRBV6-5
CASAPTSVQPQHF
TGTGCCAGCGCACCTACTTCGGTCCAGCCCCAGCATTTT
>.|.|TRBJ2-3|TRBV7-3
CASKEQGGSDTQYF
TGTGCCAGCAAAGAACAGGGAGGGTCAGATACGCAGTATTTT
>.|TRBD1|TRBJ2-1|TRBV11-2
CASSPRQGEQFF
TGTGCCAGCAGCCCCCGACAGGGGGAGCAGTTCTTC
>.|.|TRBJ2-7|TRBV12-1
CASRPSIGGKEKYF
TGTGCCAGCAGACCTTCGATCGGAGGGAAAGAGAAGTACTTC
>.|.|TRBJ1-6|TRBV14
CASSGQYGSPLHF
TGTGCCAGCAGCGGGCAGTATGGTTCACCCCTCCACTTT
>.|.|TRBJ1-2|TRBV20-1
CSARRNGGYTF
TGCAGTGCTAGAAGAAACGGGGGCTACACCTTC
>once|.|TRBJ2-3|TRBV27
CASSSPSTDTQYF
TGTGCCAGCAGTTCCCCGAGCACAGATACGCAGTATTTT
>.|TRBD2|TRBJ2-7|TRBV4-3
CASSSGLAGGAYEQYF
TGCGCCAGCAGCTCGGGACTAGCGGGAGGGGCCTACGAGCAGTACTTC
>.|TRBD2|TRBJ2-7|TRBV19
CASSPHTGLAGVSYEQYF
TGTGCCAGTAGTCCCCACACGGGACTAGCGGGAGTGTCCTACGAGCAGTACTTC
>.|.|TRBJ1-2|TRBV24-1
CATSDSRLGSYGYTF
TGTGCCACCAGTGATTCTAGGCTTGGGTCCTATGGCTACACCTTC